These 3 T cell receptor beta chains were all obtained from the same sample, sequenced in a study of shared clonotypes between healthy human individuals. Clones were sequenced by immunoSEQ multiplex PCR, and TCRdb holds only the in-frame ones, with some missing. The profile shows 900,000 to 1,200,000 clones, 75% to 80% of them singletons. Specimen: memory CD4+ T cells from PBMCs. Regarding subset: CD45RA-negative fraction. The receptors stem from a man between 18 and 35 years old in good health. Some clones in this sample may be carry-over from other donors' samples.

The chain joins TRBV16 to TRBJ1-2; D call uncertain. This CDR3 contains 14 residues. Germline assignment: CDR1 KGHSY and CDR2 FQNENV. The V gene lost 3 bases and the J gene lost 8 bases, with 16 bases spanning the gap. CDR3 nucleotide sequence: TGTGCCAGCAGCCACCTCAGCGGGGAAGGAGGCTACACCTTC. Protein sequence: CASSHLSGEGGYTF. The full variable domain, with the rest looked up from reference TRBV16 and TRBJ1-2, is GEEVAQTPKHLVRGEGQKAKLYCAPIKGHSYVFWYQQVLKNEFKFLISFQNENVFDETGMPKERFSAKCLPNSPCSLEIQATKLEDSAVYFCASSHLSGEGGYTFGSGTRLTVV.

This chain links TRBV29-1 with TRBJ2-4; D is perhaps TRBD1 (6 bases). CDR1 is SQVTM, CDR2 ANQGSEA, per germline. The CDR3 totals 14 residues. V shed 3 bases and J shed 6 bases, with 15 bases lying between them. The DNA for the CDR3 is TGCAGCGTTGAGCTGCAGGGGAAACGAAACATTCAGTACTTC. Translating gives CSVELQGKRNIQYF.

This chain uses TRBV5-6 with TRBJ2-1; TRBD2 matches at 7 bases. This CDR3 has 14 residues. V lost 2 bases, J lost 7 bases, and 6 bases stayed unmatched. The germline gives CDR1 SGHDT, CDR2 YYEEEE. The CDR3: CASSLVELANEQFF. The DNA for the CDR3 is TGTGCCAGCAGCTTAGTAGAACTAGCGAATGAGCAGTTCTTC.